The 17 T cell receptor beta chains in this list originate from one sample, sequenced in a study of T cells in Graves' hyperthyroidism and ophthalmopathy. TCR beta CDR3 regions were amplified from RNA. A first-round RT-PCR of the TCR CDR3 used the HTBI primer set. TCRdb fed the multiplex PCR reads into MiXCR, producing one record per CDR3 protein. The sample comprises a few hundred thousand distinct CDR3 sequences, approximately 15% of which are singletons, and roughly 5.7% rests with the top ten. The sequenced sample was blood. Receptor source: a woman aged 25 to 39 with Graves' hyperthyroidism that later progressed to Graves' ophthalmopathy.

Points on this clonotype: Since a much larger clone is just one base distant, this may be a read error. This chain connects TRBV12-3 or TRBV12-4 to TRBJ2-1; possibly TRBD2 for D (6 bases). The CDR3 has 15 residues. This CDR3 reads CASSPDASDYNEQLF. DNA of the CDR3: TGTGCCAGCAGCCCGGACGCTAGCGACTACAATGAGCAGCTCTTC.

In this sample, this clonotype turned up a few times. The chain recombines TRBV5-1 with TRBJ2-2; D not certain. The CDR3 runs 15 residues. The V gene lost 0 bases and the J gene lost 4 bases, with 10 bases spanning the gap. CDR1 is SGHRS and CDR2 is YFSETQ in the germline V gene. The CDR3 DNA reads TGCGCCAGCAGCTTGGTGGAGTCGGGCACCGGGGAGCTGTTTTTT. Encoded protein: CASSLVESGTGELFF.

The V gene is TRBV20-1, the J gene TRBJ2-1; 7 bases agree with TRBD2. V lost 6 bases, J lost 2 bases, and 10 bases stayed unmatched. CDR1 DFQATT and CDR2 SNEGSKA come from the germline V gene (reference sequence). The CDR3 has 15 amino acids. CDR3 loop: CSAPSPSGAYNEQFF. As DNA, the CDR3 is TGCAGTGCACCAAGTCCTAGCGGCGCCTACAATGAGCAGTTCTTC.

Comment on this clonotype: A clone one base away is much larger, so this may be a read error. The rearrangement uses TRBV11-2 and TRBJ2-7; tentatively, D is TRBD2 (6 bases). Germline V gene data show CDR1 as SGHAT and CDR2 as FQNNGV. This CDR3 has 14 amino acids. Here the CDR3 DNA reads TGTGCCAGCAGCCCAGTGCGGGACTCCTACGAGCAGTGCTTC. It codes for CASSPVRDSYEQCF.

The table lists this clonotype with a few counts. V is TRBV19 and J is TRBJ1-2; D is undetermined. CDR1 and CDR2 (germline): LNHDA, SQIVND (reference sequence). The CDR3 contains 14 residues. V lost 5 bases and J lost 5, with 15 bases in between. CDR3 DNA: TGTGCCAGTAGTGAAGATAGGGCAGGATATGGCTACACCTTC. It codes for CASSEDRAGYGYTF.

The sample holds many counts of this clonotype. The chain is built from TRBV5-1 and TRBJ1-1; D gene unclear. This CDR3 region has 11 residues. CDR1 and CDR2 from the germline V gene are SGHRS and YFSETQ. Trimming cost V 0 bases and J 7 bases, with 4 bases left between them. Here the CDR3 reads CASSLGVEAFF. The CDR3 nucleotides read TGCGCCAGCAGCTTGGGGGTTGAAGCTTTCTTT.

This clonotype was picked up a small number of times. This may be a read error: a much more frequent sequence differs by one nucleotide. The rearrangement joins TRBV20-1 to TRBJ2-1; 11 bases match TRBD2. The germline gives CDR1 DFQATT, CDR2 SNEGSKA (reference sequence). Losses at the gene ends were 3 bases for V and 10 bases for J; bases not matched to a gene: 11. This CDR3 contains 15 residues. The CDR3 here is CSASGSSSGRVEQFF. CDR3 coding DNA: TGCAGTGCTAGTGGTTCGAGTAGCGGGAGGGTCGAGCAGTTCTTC.

With regard to this clonotype: This sequence may be a read error, since a much larger clone differs from it by one base. The chain joins TRBV6-2 or TRBV6-3 to TRBJ1-2; D gene ambiguous. CDR3 length equals 13 residues. The V end lost 4 bases, the J end lost 8 bases, and 14 bases lay between the germline ends. Germline V gives CDR1 MNHEY, CDR2 SVGEGT. CDR3 sequence reads: CASSSDAYGGYTF. DNA of the CDR3: TGTGCCAGCAGTTCCGACGCCTACGGGGGCTACACCTTC.

Ten or more counts support this clonotype. The chain joins TRBV12-3 or TRBV12-4 to TRBJ1-5; D is perhaps TRBD1 (6 bases). V was pared by 7 bases and J by 7 bases, with 23 bases between. This CDR3 has 16 amino acids. The CDR3 bases are TGTGCCAGCATCTTAGGGGGGGGGGCCACTCTACAGCCCCAGCATTTT. The encoded protein is CASILGGGATLQPQHF.

This clonotype was counted many times. J is TRBJ2-3 and V is TRBV4-2; possible D gene TRBD2, 5 bases. Germline V gene sequence: CDR1 LGHNA, CDR2 YNFKEQ. The CDR3 is 13 residues long. Trimming removed 4 bases at V and 4 bases at J, with 9 bases between. CDR3 in DNA: TGTGCCAGCAGCCTGGAGGAAGCAGATACGCAGTATTTT. Protein: CASSLEEADTQYF.

As to this clonotype: A read error may be the cause here, since a much bigger clone is one base away. The chain couples TRBV5-4 to TRBJ2-1; 7 nucleotides line up with TRBD2. CDR1 is SGHNT and CDR2 is YYREEE in the germline V gene (reference sequence). The junction had 7 bases not matched to a gene; V was cut back by 3 bases and J by 7 bases. This CDR3 has 14 amino acids. The CDR3 spells CASSSLQRDNEQFF. The CDR3 DNA is TGTGCCAGCAGCTCCCTCCAGCGGGATAATGAGCAGTTCTTC.

This clonotype has at least ten counts. One end of the junction does not line up with germline, which may come from a read error. The chain couples TRBV7-9 to TRBJ2-3; D is unresolved. This CDR3 is built from 15 residues. Per germline, CDR1 SEHNR and CDR2 FQNEAQ (reference sequence). This chain's CDR3 is CASSLVRVGTDTQYF. DNA of the CDR3: TGTGCCAGCAGCTTAGTGAGAGTAGGCACGGATACGCAGTATTTT. The full variable domain, with the rest looked up from reference TRBV7-9 and TRBJ2-3, is DTGVSQNPRHKITKRGQNVTFRCDPISEHNRLYWYRQTLGQGPEFLTYFQNEAQLEKSRLLSDRFSAERPKGSFSTLEIQRTEQGDSAMYLCASSLVRVGTDTQYFGPGTRLTVL.

This clonotype was counted ten times or more. The chain employs TRBV7-9 and TRBJ1-2; D is possibly TRBD1 (6 bases). This CDR3 has 14 residues. CDR1 is SEHNR, CDR2 FQNEAQ, per germline (reference sequence). Trimming removed 5 bases at V and 4 bases at J, with 14 bases between. The CDR3 bases are TGTGCCAGCAGCGATAGGACAGACCCCTATGGCTACACCTTC. It is translated as CASSDRTDPYGYTF.

In the case of this clonotype: A much larger clone is a single base away; this may be a read error. V and J are TRBV6-1 and TRBJ2-3; TRBD2 might be the D (6 bases). Germline V lookup: CDR1 MNHNS, CDR2 SASEGT. This CDR3 comprises 14 residues. Trimming shortened V by 7 bases and J by 3 bases, and 14 bases separated the two germline ends. The CDR3 here is CASKARGKTDTQYF. The DNA of the CDR3 is TGTGCCAGCAAAGCGCGCGGGAAGACAGATACGCAGTATTTT.

The chain joins TRBV28 to TRBJ2-1; 7 nucleotides align to TRBD1. CDR1 is MDHEN, CDR2 SYDVKM, per germline. The CDR3 covers 13 residues. The J segment lost 8 bases and the V segment lost 4 bases, leaving 5 bases of the junction unmatched. The chain's CDR3 is CASSYDREDEQFF. The CDR3 nucleotides are TGTGCCAGCAGTTACGACAGGGAAGATGAGCAGTTCTTC.

V usage is TRBV2 and J usage is TRBJ1-1, with a weak D call TRBD1 (5 bases). CDR3 length: 12 amino acids. Germline V gene data show CDR1 as SNHLY and CDR2 as FYNNEI. The V and J ends lost 10 bases and 4 bases respectively, with 13 bases between them. The CDR3 here is CAKGESGTEAFF. In DNA, the CDR3 is TGTGCCAAAGGGGAAAGTGGCACTGAAGCTTTCTTT.

This clonotype has only a few counts. This sequence joins TRBV19 and TRBJ1-1; D is uncertain. The germline gives CDR1 LNHDA, CDR2 SQIVND (reference sequence). The CDR3 contains 15 residues. The V gene lost 7 bases and the J gene lost 5 bases, with 20 bases spanning the gap. In DNA, the CDR3 is TGTGCCAGTACCCACCTTAGATTCGGGGTGACTGAAGCTTTCTTT. Translated, it gives CASTHLRFGVTEAFF. The full variable domain, rest sourced from reference TRBV19 and TRBJ1-1, is DGGITQSPKYLFRKEGQNVTLSCEQNLNHDAMYWYRQDPGQGLRLIYYSQIVNDFQKGDIAEGYSVSREKKESFPLTVTSAQKNPTAFYLCASTHLRFGVTEAFFGQGTRLTVV.